This T cell receptor (beta chain) was captured in a study of cytomegalovirus exposure and HLA in healthy donors. Study-level results: TRBV6-2, TRBV6-3 and other indistinguishable V segments were excluded. Common viral pathogens were later found to be apparently linked to several of the most significant clusters.

The PCR made use of 60 Vbeta and 13 Jbeta primers. This table comes from immunoSEQ multiplex PCR, and its TCRdb copy is limited to in-frame clones, with some not included. The sample lists hundreds of thousands of clones, approximately 79% occurring once. For this clone: Its antigen is unknown.

Trimming took 1 base from V and 7 from J; bases not matched to a gene: 5. This CDR3 region has 14 residues. Germline assignment: CDR1 LGHNA and CDR2 YSLEER. Sequenced: PBMCs. The rearrangement uses TRBV4-3 and TRBJ1-1; 8 positions match TRBD1. This sequence originates from a man aged 18 to 30 in good health and CMV-seronegative. DNA of the CDR3: TGCGCCAGCAGCCAAGGTCAGGGGGCAAGTGAAGCTTTCTTT. This codes for CASSQGQGASEAFF.